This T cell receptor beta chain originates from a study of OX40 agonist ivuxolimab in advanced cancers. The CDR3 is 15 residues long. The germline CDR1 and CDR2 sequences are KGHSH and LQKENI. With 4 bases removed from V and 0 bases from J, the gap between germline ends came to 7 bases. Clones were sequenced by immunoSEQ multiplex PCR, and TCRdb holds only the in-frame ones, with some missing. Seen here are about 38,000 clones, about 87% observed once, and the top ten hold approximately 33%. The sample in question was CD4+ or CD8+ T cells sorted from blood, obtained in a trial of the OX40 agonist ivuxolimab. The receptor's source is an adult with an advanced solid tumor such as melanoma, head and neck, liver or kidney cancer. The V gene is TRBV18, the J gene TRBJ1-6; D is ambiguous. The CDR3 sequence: CASSQQSSYNSPLHF. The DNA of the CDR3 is TGTGCCAGCTCACAGCAGAGCTCCTATAATTCACCCCTCCACTTT.